The 24 T cell receptor beta chains below all came from one sample that was sequenced in a study of T cells after posttransplantation cyclophosphamide. Cyclophosphamide on days +3 and +4 followed busulfan-fludarabine conditioning and a marrow graft. Using immunoSEQ multiplex PCR, the repertoire was profiled, and TCRdb retains in-frame clones only, with some absent. The sample includes a few thousand clones, none of them occurring once. This sample comprised PBMCs, obtained after an allogeneic stem cell transplant with post-transplant cyclophosphamide. These receptors came from a female patient between 55 and 75 years old who received an allogeneic stem cell transplant from an unrelated donor, was CMV-positive, and had acute GVHD only. Some T cells may be provided by the graft donor.

This clone has just a few counts. The chain links TRBV29-1 to TRBJ2-5, with 8 bases aligning to TRBD2. The germline V gene has CDR1 SQVTM and CDR2 ANQGSEA. The CDR3 totals 12 residues. The J segment lost 4 bases and the V segment lost 7 bases, leaving 5 bases of the junction unmatched. In DNA, the CDR3 is TGCAGCGCTAATAGCGGGGTAGAGACCCAGTACTTC. This gives the protein CSANSGVETQYF.

In its sample, this clone was seen many times. The rearrangement links TRBV11-2 to TRBJ2-7, with D possibly TRBD2 on 6 matching bases. CDR3 length: 16 amino acids. V was clipped by 1 base and J by 5 bases, with 18 bases between them. Germline CDR1 reads SGHAT; CDR2 reads FQNNGV. This CDR3 is CASSLGEWGERNEQYF. CDR3 in DNA: TGTGCCAGCAGCTTAGGAGAGTGGGGGGAGCGAAACGAGCAGTACTTC.

This clone occurred many times. The V and J genes are TRBV27 and TRBJ2-1; D is ambiguous. The length of the CDR3 is 14 residues. Trimming stripped 5 bases from V and 0 bases from J, with 8 bases between. Per germline, CDR1 MNHEY and CDR2 SMNVEV (reference sequence). The CDR3 DNA reads as TGTGCCAGCAGTGTGCAGAGCTCCTACAATGAGCAGTTCTTC. Translation: CASSVQSSYNEQFF.

This clone was detected many times. The CDR3 loop is CASSWTSTPGQYF. As DNA, the CDR3 is TGTGCCAGCAGTTGGACTAGTACCCCCGGGCAGTACTTC. The chain combines TRBV2 with TRBJ2-7, with 7 bases fitting TRBD2. Per the germline V gene, CDR1 is SNHLY and CDR2 is FYNNEI. The CDR3 totals 13 residues. V dropped 5 bases and J dropped 9; count of bases not matched to a gene: 10. Based on the CDR3 plus reference TRBV2 and TRBJ2-7, the full variable domain is EPEVTQTPSHQVTQMGQEVILRCVPISNHLYFYWYRQILGQKVEFLVSFYNNEISEKSEIFDDQFSVERPDGSNFTLKIRSTKLEDSAMYFCASSWTSTPGQYFGPGTRLTVT.

In its sample, this clone is medium-sized (0.01 to 0.1%). In DNA form, the CDR3 reads TGTGCCAGCAACCCTACAGGGTTCCCCATCTCCTACAATGAGCAGTTCTTC. Its protein product is CASNPTGFPISYNEQFF. The chain joins TRBV28 to TRBJ2-1; D is possibly TRBD1 (6 bases). With 7 bases removed from V and 0 bases from J, the gap between germline ends came to 19 bases. This CDR3 spans 17 amino acids. Germline V gives CDR1 MDHEN, CDR2 SYDVKM. Filled out from reference TRBV28 and TRBJ2-1, the complete variable domain reads DVKVTQSSRYLVKRTGEKVFLECVQDMDHENMFWYRQDPGLGLRLIYFSYDVKMKEKGDIPEGYSVSREKKERFSLILESASTNQTSMYLCASNPTGFPISYNEQFFGPGTRLTVL.

This clone was picked up many times. The chain joins TRBV7-9 to TRBJ2-7; D ambiguous. Trimming stripped 3 bases from V and 4 bases from J, with 10 bases between. This CDR3 comprises 13 residues. Germline CDR1 and CDR2: SEHNR and FQNEAQ (reference sequence). The CDR3 sequence: CASSFGSTYEQYF. CDR3 bases: TGTGCCAGCAGCTTTGGTTCGACTTACGAGCAGTACTTC.

In this sample, this clone turned up many times. The V and J genes are TRBV7-6 and TRBJ1-6; D is uncertain. The V end was cut by 4 bases, the J end by 5 bases, with 9 bases between. In germline, CDR1 is SGHVS, CDR2 FNYEAQ. The CDR3 is made up of 14 amino acids. The CDR3 here is CASSWHRNNSPLHF. The CDR3 region has the DNA TGTGCCAGCAGCTGGCACAGAAATAATTCACCCCTCCACTTT.

This clone was detected ten times or more. This chain joins TRBV30 and TRBJ2-5, with D uncertain. Germline V gives CDR1 GTSNPN, CDR2 SVGIG (reference sequence). The CDR3 totals 12 residues. V was cut by 4 bases and J by 2 bases, with 8 bases left in between. CDR3 sequence (DNA): TGTGCCTGGACAGGTGTTCAAGAGACCCAGTACTTC. Amino acid sequence: CAWTGVQETQYF.

This clone is categorized as medium-sized. The rearrangement joins TRBV6-5 to TRBJ2-7; 8 bases align to TRBD1. Germline lookup yields CDR1 MNHEY and CDR2 SVGAGI. The CDR3 spans 15 residues. V shed 1 base, J shed 6 bases, and the junction held 8 bases outside the gene matches. This chain's CDR3 is CASSYLQGAPAEQYF. The CDR3, as DNA: TGTGCCAGCAGTTACTTGCAGGGGGCTCCGGCCGAGCAGTACTTC.

This clone occurred many times. In nucleotides, the CDR3 is TGTGCCAGCAGCGATCCGGGACAGAAGGCTGGAAACACCATATATTTT. It specifies CASSDPGQKAGNTIYF. The V and J genes are TRBV7-9 and TRBJ1-3; TRBD1 matches 7 bases. The V segment lost 5 bases and the J segment 2 bases; nucleotides outside the gene matches: 9. The CDR3 runs to 16 residues. Germline lookup yields CDR1 SEHNR and CDR2 FQNEAQ (reference sequence). The variable domain in full, completed from reference TRBV7-9 and TRBJ1-3, reads DTGVSQNPRHKITKRGQNVTFRCDPISEHNRLYWYRQTLGQGPEFLTYFQNEAQLEKSRLLSDRFSAERPKGSFSTLEIQRTEQGDSAMYLCASSDPGQKAGNTIYFGEGSWLTVV.

This clone was detected many times. The rearrangement joins TRBV12-3 or TRBV12-4 to TRBJ1-2, with D possibly TRBD1 on 5 matching bases. V dropped 4 bases and J dropped 3 bases, with 12 bases sitting between them. The CDR3 is made up of 14 amino acids. For the CDR3, the DNA is TGTGCCAGCAGTTCAGGGCCCCCGGACTATGGCTACACCTTC. This translates into CASSSGPPDYGYTF.

This clone was found many times. This chain joins TRBV6-4 and TRBJ2-3; 11 nucleotides line up with TRBD2. The CDR3 has 13 residues. Germline CDR1 reads MRHNA; CDR2 reads SNTAGT. J lost 4 bases, V lost 11 bases, and 5 bases had no gene match. The DNA for the CDR3 is TGTGCCTCCTCTAGCGGGAGGTCAGATACGCAGTATTTT. Residues: CASSSGRSDTQYF.

This clone was detected many times. The rearrangement uses TRBV6-2 or TRBV6-3 and TRBJ1-2; possible D gene TRBD1, 6 bases. V dropped 5 bases and J dropped 4 bases, with 14 bases sitting between them. Germline CDR1 reads MNHEY; CDR2 reads SVGEGT. This CDR3 has 14 amino acids. The CDR3 spells CASSRTDTIYGYTF. The CDR3, as DNA: TGTGCCAGCAGTAGGACAGACACCATCTATGGCTACACCTTC.

The table lists this clone with many counts. The rearrangement uses TRBV6-5 and TRBJ1-2; the D gene is possibly TRBD1 (5 bases). The CDR3 is made up of 12 amino acids. V was pared by 5 bases and J by 6 bases, with 10 bases between. Germline V gene lookup returns CDR1 MNHEY and CDR2 SVGAGI. CDR3 nucleotide sequence: TGTGCCAGCAGTAGAACAGGTGATGGCTACACCTTC. The encoded protein is CASSRTGDGYTF.

This clone is labeled medium-sized. The chain joins TRBV14 to TRBJ1-4; no definite D call. V was cut by 1 base and J by 15 bases, with 12 bases left in between. Germline loops: CDR1 SGHDN, CDR2 FVKESK. This CDR3 contains 12 residues. CDR3 residues: CASSQVVGPLFF. CDR3 bases: TGTGCCAGCAGCCAAGTGGTGGGCCCCTTGTTTTTT.

This clone was seen repeatedly, ten times or more. This chain connects TRBV7-3 to TRBJ2-1, with D tentatively TRBD1 (6 bases). V lost 5 bases and J 2 bases, leaving 19 bases between the germline ends. CDR3 length: 17 amino acids. Per germline, CDR1 SGHTA and CDR2 FQGTGA. The CDR3 loop reads CASSPGQKRGTYNEQFF. Here the CDR3 DNA reads TGTGCCAGCAGCCCGGGACAAAAAAGAGGGACCTACAATGAGCAGTTCTTC.

This clone came up many times. The chain links TRBV11-3 to TRBJ2-3; tentative D call: TRBD1 (5 bases). Between the trimmed V and J ends, which lost 1 base and 0 bases, there was a span of 5 bases. Germline-derived CDR1 and CDR2 are SGHNT and YENEEA. The CDR3 consists of 14 residues. CDR3 protein: CASSLGGSTDTQYF. In nucleotides, the CDR3 is TGTGCCAGCAGCTTAGGGGGCAGCACAGATACGCAGTATTTT.

There are many counts of this clone. V usage is TRBV28 and J usage is TRBJ1-4; D unresolved. The germline V and J ends were trimmed by 6 bases and 0 bases, with 14 bases remaining between them. CDR1 MDHEN and CDR2 SYDVKM come from the germline V gene. This CDR3 is 16 amino acids long. The CDR3 nucleotides are TGTGCCAGCAGCCGATTAGAAACCGCAACTAATGAAAAACTGTTTTTT. Translated, it gives CASSRLETATNEKLFF.

This clone was recorded many times. V gene TRBV6-2 or TRBV6-3 combines with J gene TRBJ2-1; 10 bases are a match to TRBD2. The V gene's germline CDR1 is MNHEY and CDR2 SVGEGT. This CDR3 has 11 residues. With V trimmed by 4 bases and J by 13 bases, 1 base remained unmatched. The CDR3 spells CASSLAGGQFF. The CDR3 DNA is TGTGCCAGCAGTTTAGCGGGGGGTCAGTTCTTC.

This clone was seen only a few times. The chain uses TRBV19 and TRBJ2-5; D perhaps matches TRBD2 (5 bases). Germline CDR1 is LNHDA and CDR2 is SQIVND (reference sequence). Trimming pared 1 base from V and 6 bases from J, leaving 6 bases between. The CDR3 runs to 12 residues. CDR3: CASSIGGQTQYF. CDR3 bases: TGTGCCAGTAGTATAGGAGGGCAGACCCAGTACTTC.

In its sample, this clone was seen many times. The V gene is TRBV12-3 or TRBV12-4, the J gene TRBJ2-2, with TRBD2 matching 8 bases. V dropped 5 bases and J dropped 5; count of bases not matched to a gene: 10. The CDR3 has 16 amino acids. The CDR3, as DNA: TGTGCCAGCAGTCCCCTTAGCGGGGTTGGGACCGGGGAGCTGTTTTTT. Its protein product is CASSPLSGVGTGELFF.

This clone was seen at least ten times. CDR3 region: CASSRDRVSGEQYF. Here the CDR3 DNA reads TGTGCCAGCAGCCGGGACAGGGTCTCGGGGGAGCAGTACTTC. This chain connects TRBV7-9 to TRBJ2-7; TRBD1 agrees at 9 bases. The V segment lost 5 bases and the J segment 7 bases; nucleotides outside the gene matches: 9. Germline lookup yields CDR1 SEHNR and CDR2 FQNEAQ (reference sequence). The CDR3 is made up of 14 amino acids.

This clone was picked up many times. The rearrangement uses TRBV30 and TRBJ2-2; TRBD1 agrees at 7 bases. The CDR3 has 14 residues. CDR1 GTSNPN and CDR2 SVGIG come from the germline V gene (reference sequence). Germline trimming cut 5 bases from V and 1 base from J; bases unmatched to any gene: 4. The CDR3 coding sequence is TGTGCCTGGGCGAACAGGGGGAACACCGGGGAGCTGTTTTTT. Encoded protein: CAWANRGNTGELFF. Full variable domain (outside the CDR3, taken from reference TRBV30 and TRBJ2-2): SQTIHQWPATLVQPVGSPLSLECTVEGTSNPNLYWYRQAAGRGLQLLFYSVGIGQISSEVPQNLSASRPQDRQFILSSKKLLLSDSGFYLCAWANRGNTGELFFGEGSRLTVL.

This clone was picked up many times. The chain couples TRBV4-3 to TRBJ1-1; 9 nucleotides line up with TRBD1. CDR3 length equals 19 residues. V lost 4 bases, J lost 0 bases, and 15 bases stayed unmatched. The V gene's germline CDR1 is LGHNA and CDR2 YSLEER. CDR3 sequence (DNA): TGCGCCAGCAGCCGAAAGAGGGGACAGGGCGTTCTTTTGAACACTGAAGCTTTCTTT. This sequence encodes CASSRKRGQGVLLNTEAFF.